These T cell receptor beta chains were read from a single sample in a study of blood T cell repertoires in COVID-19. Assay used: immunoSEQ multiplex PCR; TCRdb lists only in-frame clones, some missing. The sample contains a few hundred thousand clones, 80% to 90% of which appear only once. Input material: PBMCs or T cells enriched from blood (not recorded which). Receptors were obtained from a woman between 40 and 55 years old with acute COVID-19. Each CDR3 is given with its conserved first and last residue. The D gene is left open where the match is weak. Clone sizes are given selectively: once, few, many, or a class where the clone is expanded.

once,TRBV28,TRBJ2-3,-,TGTGCCAGCAGTCCCCCGGCGGGGTACTTGCCGAGACTTGCCACAGATACGCAGTATTTT,CASSPPAGYLPRLATDTQYF
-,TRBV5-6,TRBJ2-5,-,TGTGCCAGCAGCTTGGCAAGAGGGGAGACCCAGTACTTC,CASSLARGETQYF
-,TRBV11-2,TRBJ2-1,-,TGTGCCAGCAGCTTGGGAGACAATGAGCAGTTCTTC,CASSLGDNEQFF
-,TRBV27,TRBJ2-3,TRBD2,TGTGCCAGCAGTCTCCTCCCCCTAGCGGGAGGGCGAAATACGCAGTATTTT,CASSLLPLAGGRNTQYF
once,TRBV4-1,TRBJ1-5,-,TGCGCCAGCAGCCAAGGTTTCGGGGTTCAACGCAATCAGCCCCAGCATTTT,CASSQGFGVQRNQPQHF
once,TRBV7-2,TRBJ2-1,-,TGTGCCAGCAGAGGGAGGCTAGCCTCCTACAATGAGCAGTTCTTC,CASRGRLASYNEQFF
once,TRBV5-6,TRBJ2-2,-,TGTGCCAGCGGGTTTAGGGGCCTAAACACCGGGGAGCTGTTTTTT,CASGFRGLNTGELFF
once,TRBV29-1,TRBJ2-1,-,TGCAGCTCATCCTCGAGCGGATCCTACAATGAGCAGTTCTTC,CSSSSSGSYNEQFF
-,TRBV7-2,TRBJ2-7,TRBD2,TGTGCCAGCAGTCGGACTAGCGGGACCTACGAGCAGTACTTC,CASSRTSGTYEQYF
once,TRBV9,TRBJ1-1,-,TGTGCCAGCAGCCCCTCCATGGGGCAGGCAGGGACTGAAGCTTTCTTT,CASSPSMGQAGTEAFF
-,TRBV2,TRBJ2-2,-,TGTGCCAGCAGGGACAAAGCGACCGGCGGGGAGCTGTTTTTT,CASRDKATGGELFF
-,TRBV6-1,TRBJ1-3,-,TGTGCCAGCAGTGATAGCCGACAGAGTTCAAACACCATATATTTT,CASSDSRQSSNTIYF
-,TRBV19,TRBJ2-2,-,TGTGCCAGTGGGACACCTAACACCGGGGAGCTGTTTTTT,CASGTPNTGELFF
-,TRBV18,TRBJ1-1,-,TGTGCCAGCTCACTCCGGACATCCGAAGCTTTCTTT,CASSLRTSEAFF
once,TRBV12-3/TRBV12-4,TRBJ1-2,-,TGTGCCAGCAGCAGCCGGGACATCTATGGCTACACCTTC,CASSSRDIYGYTF
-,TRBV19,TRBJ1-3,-,TGTGCCAGTAGCCACGCGACAGCTACTATCTCTGGAAACACCATATATTTT,CASSHATATISGNTIYF
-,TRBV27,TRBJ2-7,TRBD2,TGTGCCAGCAGTTTACTAGCGGGAGGGCCCTACGAGCAGTACTTC,CASSLLAGGPYEQYF
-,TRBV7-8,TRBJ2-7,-,TGTGCCAGCAGCGCCCTAGGAGGCTCCTACGAGCAGTACTTC,CASSALGGSYEQYF
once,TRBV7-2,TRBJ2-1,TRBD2,TGTGCCAGCAGCTTGACTAGCGGGAGTGGCAATGAGCAGTTCTTC,CASSLTSGSGNEQFF
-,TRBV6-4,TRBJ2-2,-,TGTGCCAGCAGTGACGGCCCCGATGACACCGGGGAGCTGTTTTTT,CASSDGPDDTGELFF
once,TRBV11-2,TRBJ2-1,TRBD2,TGTGCCAGCAGCATGCTAGCGGCCTCCTACAATGAGCAGTTCTTC,CASSMLAASYNEQFF
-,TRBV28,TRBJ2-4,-,TGTGCCGGTTCGGAGGTCGGCAAAAACATTCAGTACTTC,CAGSEVGKNIQYF
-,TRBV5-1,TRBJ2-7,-,TGCGCCAGCAGCACTGGCGGATTCTCCTACGAGCAGTACTTC,CASSTGGFSYEQYF
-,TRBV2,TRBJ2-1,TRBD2,TGTGCCAGCAGTGAAGCTAGCGGGAGAGGAAATGAGCAGTTCTTC,CASSEASGRGNEQFF
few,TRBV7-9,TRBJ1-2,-,TGTGCCAGCCTGCCGGGAGGCCTGGGCGGCTACACCTTC,CASLPGGLGGYTF
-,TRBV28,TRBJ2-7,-,TGTGCCAGCAGTATCGTACGGACATCCCGGTACGGCGAGCAGTACTTC,CASSIVRTSRYGEQYF
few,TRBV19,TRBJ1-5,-,TGTGCCAGTAGCTACAGGGACAGCAATCAGCCCCAGCATTTT,CASSYRDSNQPQHF
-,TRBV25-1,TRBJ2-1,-,TGTGCCAGCAGTGAATATCTGCCAAGACTCTACAATGAGCAGTTCTTC,CASSEYLPRLYNEQFF
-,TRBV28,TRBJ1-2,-,TGTGCCAGCAGCTCCTCGGACTATGGCTACACCTTC,CASSSSDYGYTF